The T cell receptor (beta chain) under discussion was sequenced for a study of blood T cell repertoires in COVID-19 (dated by TCRdb to 2018 to 2021). With respect to the entire study: Samples from collaborators originated in the United States, Italy and Spain and spanned both the acute and convalescent phases of COVID-19. The material from the prospective study consisted of cDNA or gDNA derived from T cells, B-cell-depleted T cells, or PBMCs. The dataset comprised deeply sampled blood TCRbeta repertoires from subjects exposed to, actively infected with, or recovered from COVID-19. A freely available public database, intended as a resource for researchers studying the immune response to SARS-CoV-2, is where the repertoires were released. Samples came from the ongoing ImmuneRACE study (first 160 participants) plus 1,254 subjects from 6 global collaborators. The sample metadata nearly always contained a de-identified subject ID, COVID-19 status, age in years and sex. HLA class I and class II types, where available, came from metadata supplied by the sample provider rather than from assay-based typing. The paper as a whole reports these results and caveats: The quantity of clinical and demographic metadata differed by source and by participant and was supplied without curation.

Samples from volunteer blood donors who had recovered from COVID-19 were contributed by a second Seattle source. Whole blood was collected in K2EDTA tubes by collaborating institutions according to the institutions' own protocols. Collaborator samples were shipped for TCRbeta analysis as frozen whole blood, isolated PBMCs, or DNA extracted from either sample type. Regarding this clone: It lacks a known antigen. No qualities accompany the bases; no much larger clone lies one base away.

CDR1 MGHRA and CDR2 YSYEKL were looked up in the germline V gene. Here V drops 3 bases and J drops 2 bases, and the junction holds 4 bases not matched to any gene. Inclusive of the bounding cysteine and phenylalanine, the CDR3 is 15 residues long. Kept here is only the CDR3 DNA, which spans 45 bases and is read in frame from base 1. TCRbeta CDR3 regions were amplified from genomic DNA by means of the immunoSEQ Assay, a bias-controlled multiplex PCR. The source study handled its data this way. Within the assay, amplification of reference gene primers was used to estimate how many nucleated cells each sample contained. Sequence reads were collapsed and filtered to measure the absolute abundance of every unique TCRbeta CDR3 rearrangement. For each sample, productive Simpson clonality was calculated by taking the square root of Simpson's diversity index across productive rearrangements. TCRdb retrieved this table from immuneACCESS and kept in-frame rearrangements only. Not all clones are present; in checked studies, unresolved V genes account for under half, and no reason is known for the remainder. V, J and clone size are taken as reported in that table, and D and trimming were inferred from the DNA itself. Counted in this sample were about 230,000 clones; about 85% of them appeared once. 9.5% to 15% of the sample belongs to the ten largest clones.

The TCR originated in a young woman who had recovered from COVID-19. The sample comprised peripheral blood. The rearranged chain carries TRBV4-1 and TRBJ2-7; TRBD1 agrees with 10 junctional bases. The DNA sequence is given as TGCGCCAGCAGCCATTCGGACAGGGGGGCCTACGAGCAGTACTTC. Its translation reads: CASSHSDRGAYEQYF.